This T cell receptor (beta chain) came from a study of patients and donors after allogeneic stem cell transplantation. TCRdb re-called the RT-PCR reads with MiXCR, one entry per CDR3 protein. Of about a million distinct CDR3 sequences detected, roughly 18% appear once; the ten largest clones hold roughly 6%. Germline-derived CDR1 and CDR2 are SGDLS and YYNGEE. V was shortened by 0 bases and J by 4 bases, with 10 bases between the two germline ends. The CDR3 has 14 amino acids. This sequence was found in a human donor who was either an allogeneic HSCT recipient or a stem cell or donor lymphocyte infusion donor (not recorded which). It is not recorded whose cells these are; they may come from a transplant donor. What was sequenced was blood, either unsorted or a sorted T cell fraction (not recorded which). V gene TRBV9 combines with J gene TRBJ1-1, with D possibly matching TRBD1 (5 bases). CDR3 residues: CASSVGGGGTEAFF. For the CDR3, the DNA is TGTGCCAGCAGCGTAGGTGGTGGGGGCACTGAAGCTTTCTTT.